The clone carrying this T cell receptor (beta chain) was counted a few times. Its antigen remains unknown. This specimen belongs to a study of breast tumors, draining lymph nodes, adjacent tissues. General study findings and limits: Tumor and nontumor repertoires were significantly more similar in luminal-like than in basal-like breast cancer. Data fit most tumor T cells coming from lymph node, expanding in tumor. Tumor T cell lymph node origin was a supported hypothesis, not proven.

Per the germline V gene, CDR1 is DFQATT and CDR2 is SNEGSKA (reference sequence). The CDR3 consists of 14 residues. V shed 5 bases and J shed 0 bases, with 11 bases lying between them. Breast cancer patients provided tissue from their axillary draining lymph nodes. Using its own MiXCR run on the multiplex PCR reads, TCRdb lists one record per CDR3 protein. This table has under 250,000 distinct CDR3 sequences, 32% appearing once. The chain couples TRBV20-1 to TRBJ2-4, with a weak D call TRBD2 (5 bases). Sequenced material: axillary lymph node tissue. The TCR sequence derives from a female donor with breast cancer. Some clones in this sample may be carry-over from other donors' samples. The CDR3 protein is CSAAGRIAKNIQYF. CDR3 DNA: TGCAGTGCTGCGGGCAGGATAGCCAAAAACATTCAGTACTTC.